One sample yielded the 3 T cell receptor beta chains listed below, sequenced in a study of T cells in Graves' hyperthyroidism and ophthalmopathy. Researchers amplified the TCR beta CDR3 regions from RNA transcripts. An initial round of RT-PCR targeting the TCR CDR3 relied on the HTBI primer set. TCRdb called the multiplex PCR reads again in MiXCR, with one record for every CDR3 protein. This sample has hundreds of thousands of distinct CDR3 sequences; about 15% occur once, and the top ten carry 5.8%. The specimen was blood. The receptors come from a woman in her twenties or thirties with Graves' hyperthyroidism that later progressed to Graves' ophthalmopathy.

V gene TRBV19 combines with J gene TRBJ1-2; D call uncertain. This CDR3 has 12 amino acids. Per the germline V gene, CDR1 is LNHDA and CDR2 is SQIVND (reference sequence). V lost 3 bases, J lost 7 bases, and 9 bases lay in between. In nucleotides, the CDR3 is TGTGCCAGTAGTATGGAAGCAGGTGGCTACACCTTC. This encodes CASSMEAGGYTF.

This clonotype showed up just a few times. J is TRBJ2-2 and V is TRBV4-1; D unclear. V lost 1 base to trimming and J lost 0 bases, with 6 bases between them. The CDR3 runs to 15 residues. Germline CDR1 reads MGHRA; CDR2 reads YSYEKL. For the CDR3, the DNA is TGCGCCAGCAGCCAAGTGTGGGCGAACACCGGGGAGCTGTTTTTT. This encodes CASSQVWANTGELFF.

Concerning this clonotype itself: This sequence may be a read error, since a much larger clone differs from it by one base. The chain employs TRBV5-1 and TRBJ1-1, with D hard to call. V lost 4 bases, J lost 7 bases, and 20 bases lay in between. Germline V lookup: CDR1 SGHRS, CDR2 YFSETQ. The CDR3 spans 15 residues. Here the CDR3 reads CASSLQSGPGVEAFF. The CDR3 region has the DNA TGCGCCAGCAGCCTCCAGTCCGGGCCCGGGGTTGAAGCTTTCTTT.